This entry describes one TCR beta chain. Its antigen remains unidentified. One end of the junction is discordant with germline, which a read error may explain. The entry originates in a study of blood T cells in healthy people across ages. This CDR3 is 15 amino acids long. Germline CDR1 is SNHLY and CDR2 is FYNNEI. Study observations and caveats: Possibly confounding the expanded clonotype changes was the fact that donor CMV status was unknown. Underestimates were what the diversity estimates from one million T cells were considered to be.

The sample providers were healthy Caucasian people from Russia, aged roughly 6 to 100. Together with a sample-barcoded 5' primer, a J-beta primer mix was included in a second PCR lasting about 7 to 11 cycles. Each CDR3 protein gets one entry after TCRdb re-called the 5' RACE reads with MiXCR. Here the sample spans approximately 1.5 million distinct CDR3 sequences, 35% to 45% being singletons. The sample consisted of blood. J is TRBJ2-6 and V is TRBV2, with D perhaps being TRBD1 or TRBD2 (5 bases each). The receptor comes from a woman between 18 and 29 years old in good health. This CDR3 is CATRREQSGADVLTF. The CDR3 DNA sequence: TGTGCCACCCGACGGGAACAGTCTGGGGCCGACGTCCTGACTTTC.